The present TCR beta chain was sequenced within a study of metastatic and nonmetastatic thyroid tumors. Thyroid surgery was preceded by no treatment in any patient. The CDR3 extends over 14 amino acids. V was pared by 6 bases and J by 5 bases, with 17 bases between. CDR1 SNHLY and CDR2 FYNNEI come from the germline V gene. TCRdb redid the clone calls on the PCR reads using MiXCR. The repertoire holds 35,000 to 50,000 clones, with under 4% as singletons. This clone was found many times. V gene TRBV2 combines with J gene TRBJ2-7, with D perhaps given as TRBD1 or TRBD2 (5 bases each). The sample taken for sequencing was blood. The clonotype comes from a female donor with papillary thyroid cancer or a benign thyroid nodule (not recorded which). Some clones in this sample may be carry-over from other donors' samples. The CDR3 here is CASREQGPTNEQYF. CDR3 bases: TGTGCCAGCAGGGAGCAGGGACCCACGAACGAGCAGTACTTC.